This TCR beta chain comes out of a study of T cells in Graves' hyperthyroidism and ophthalmopathy. Findings and limits, study-wide: Most expanded thyroid clonotypes above 0.001 also appeared in blood. A 13 V-J model separated ophthalmopathy from stable hyperthyroidism.

Stable hyperthyroidism: no ophthalmopathy progression over 18 months of follow-up. Exclusion followed for patients with uncontrolled infection, other autoimmune disease, pregnancy or lactation. Details on this clonotype: Its specificity is unknown.

Amplification of TCR beta CDR3 regions used RNA as the template. Primed by the HTBI set, a first-round RT-PCR was run on the TCR CDR3. Each CDR3 protein is one row after TCRdb ran MiXCR on the multiplex PCR reads. The repertoire holds approximately 590,000 distinct CDR3 sequences, around 42% seen once, with 6.5% to 9% in the top ten. The sequence was obtained from a woman between 18 and 30 years old with Graves' hyperthyroidism. Sequencing was carried out using peripheral blood or thyroid tissue (not recorded which).

CDR3 coding DNA: TGTGCCAGCAGCTTAGACGGACTTCGCGAGCAGTACTTC. It translates to CASSLDGLREQYF. The chain has TRBV7-2 and TRBJ2-7, with D possibly TRBD2 on 5 matching bases. With 1 base removed from V and 6 bases from J, the gap between germline ends came to 10 bases. Germline CDR1 and CDR2: SGHTA and FQGNSA. The CDR3 consists of 13 residues.